These T cell receptor beta chains were read from a single sample in a study of OX40 agonist ivuxolimab in advanced cancers. Sequencing was performed with immunoSEQ multiplex PCR; in TCRdb, only in-frame clones are kept and a portion is missing. Here the sample spans some 30,000 clones, about 88% being singletons. Sequencing used CD4+ or CD8+ T cells sorted from blood, obtained in a trial of the OX40 agonist ivuxolimab. The origin of the receptors is an adult with an advanced solid tumor such as melanoma, head and neck, liver or kidney cancer. Each CDR3 is given with its conserved first and last residue. The order of the fields is V gene, clone size, CDR3 length, D gene, J gene, CDR3 DNA, CDR3 protein. A D gene is named only where the DNA matches it firmly. A clone size is listed for some rows: how often the clone was seen (once, few, many), or a class if it is expanded.

TRBV7-9,few,14,.,TRBJ1-5,TGTGCCAGCAGCTTATCGGGGTCGGCACAGCCCCAGCATTTT,CASSLSGSAQPQHF
TRBV10-2,.,14,TRBD1,TRBJ2-7,TGCGCCAGCAATTCAGGACAGGGGGCTGACGAGCAGTACTTC,CASNSGQGADEQYF
TRBV7-6,.,11,.,TRBJ2-3,TGTGCCAGCAGCTTAACAGATACGCAGTATTTT,CASSLTDTQYF
TRBV5-8,.,12,.,TRBJ2-7,TGTGCCAGCAGACCGGGACACTACGAGCAGTACTTC,CASRPGHYEQYF
TRBV30,.,11,.,TRBJ1-1,TGTGCCTGGACGGTGAACACTGAAGCTTTCTTT,CAWTVNTEAFF
TRBV5-1,.,15,.,TRBJ2-7,TGCGCCAGCAGCTTGTATGGGGCAAGCTCCTACGAGCAGTACTTC,CASSLYGASSYEQYF
TRBV2,.,15,.,TRBJ2-1,TGTGCCCTAAAGTTGGCGGGGAGCTCCTACAATGAGCAGTTCTTC,CALKLAGSSYNEQFF
TRBV7-9,.,12,.,TRBJ2-7,TGTGCCAGCAGCCATACAGTCCCCGAGCAGTACTTC,CASSHTVPEQYF
TRBV25-1,.,13,TRBD1,TRBJ2-1,TGTGCCAGCACAGGGGACAGATACAATGAGCAGTTCTTC,CASTGDRYNEQFF
TRBV29-1,.,16,TRBD2,TRBJ2-3,TGCAGCGTGGGAGTAGCGGGGGATTGGCCCACAGATACGCAGTATTTT,CSVGVAGDWPTDTQYF
TRBV5-1,.,14,.,TRBJ2-1,TGCGCCAGCAGCGAGGGGAGCTCCTACAATGAGCAGTTCTTC,CASSEGSSYNEQFF
TRBV27,few,16,TRBD2,TRBJ2-7,TGTGCCAGCAGTTTAAGTAGCGGGACGGGAGTCTACGAGCAGTACTTC,CASSLSSGTGVYEQYF
TRBV19,.,16,TRBD2,TRBJ2-3,TGTGCCAGTAGTCCGCATAGCGGGAGGGGCGCAGATACGCAGTATTTT,CASSPHSGRGADTQYF
TRBV27,.,18,TRBD1,TRBJ2-5,TGTGCCAGCAGTCCCCACTTAGGACAGGGGGATCCCCAAGAGACCCAGTACTTC,CASSPHLGQGDPQETQYF
TRBV7-2,.,18,TRBD2,TRBJ2-1,TGTGCCAGCAGCCCCCAGCGGGTTGGTAGCGGGGGCCTCAATGAGCAGTTCTTC,CASSPQRVGSGGLNEQFF
TRBV2,once,15,TRBD2,TRBJ2-1,TGTGCCAGCAGTGACGGGAGGGAGTCCTACAATGAGCAGTTCTTC,CASSDGRESYNEQFF
TRBV10-3,.,13,.,TRBJ2-3,TGTGCCATCAGTGAGTCGCGGGTAGATACGCAGTATTTT,CAISESRVDTQYF
TRBV5-6,few,11,.,TRBJ2-7,TGTGCCAGCAGCTTGGGGTACGAGCAGTACTTC,CASSLGYEQYF
TRBV18,few,16,.,TRBJ2-1,TGTGCCAGCTCCAGTTATGCCGGGACGGATTACAATGAGCAGTTCTTC,CASSSYAGTDYNEQFF
TRBV28,once,14,.,TRBJ1-3,TGTGCCAGCAGTTTGGGGCACTCTGGAAACACCATATATTTT,CASSLGHSGNTIYF
TRBV15,.,15,.,TRBJ1-4,TGTGCCACCAGCAGAAGGGCGGCAGGGGAGGAAAAACTGTTTTTT,CATSRRAAGEEKLFF
TRBV4-1,.,14,.,TRBJ1-1,TGCGCCAGCAGACGCGGGGGAGAGAACACTGAAGCTTTCTTT,CASRRGGENTEAFF
TRBV7-9,.,15,TRBD1,TRBJ1-2,TGTGCCAGCAGCTTTTCACAGGGGGCCATCTATGGCTACACCTTC,CASSFSQGAIYGYTF
TRBV7-8,.,19,TRBD1,TRBJ2-1,TGTGCCAGCAGCTTATTGGGGACAGGGGCCCGGGGCTCCTACAATGAGCAGTTCTTC,CASSLLGTGARGSYNEQFF
TRBV29-1,.,15,TRBD2,TRBJ2-7,TGCAGCGTCTACCGTCCGGACGCGGGGGCCTACGAGCAGTACTTC,CSVYRPDAGAYEQYF
TRBV19,.,13,.,TRBJ2-7,TGTGCCAGTAGTCCCCAGACAGGCTACGAGCAGTACTTC,CASSPQTGYEQYF
TRBV9,.,15,.,TRBJ2-3,TGTGCCAGCCACCCCCACAGGGTGTCGACAGATACGCAGTATTTT,CASHPHRVSTDTQYF
TRBV6-4,.,19,.,TRBJ2-6,TGTGCCAGCAGTGACAAACCGGGACACCCCATCTCTGGGGCCAACGTCCTGACTTTC,CASSDKPGHPISGANVLTF
TRBV7-8,.,15,TRBD1,TRBJ2-7,TGTGCCAGCAGCCCGCTGCCGGGACAGTCCTACGAGCAGTACTTC,CASSPLPGQSYEQYF
TRBV7-9,once,14,TRBD2,TRBJ2-3,TGTGCCAGCAGCTGGAGCGGGGGCACAGATACGCAGTATTTT,CASSWSGGTDTQYF
TRBV28,.,15,.,TRBJ2-3,TGTGCCAGCAGTTTCCTAATTATCCGTACAGATACGCAGTATTTT,CASSFLIIRTDTQYF
TRBV7-8,.,13,.,TRBJ1-5,TGTGCCAGCAGCTTAAACAGGGAGCAGCCCCAGCATTTT,CASSLNREQPQHF
TRBV6-5,.,14,.,TRBJ1-1,TGTGCCAGCAGTTACGCCGGTGGGAACACTGAAGCTTTCTTT,CASSYAGGNTEAFF
TRBV7-7,.,13,.,TRBJ2-7,TGTGCCAGCAGCCCGCAGGGGGGCTACGAGCAGTACTTC,CASSPQGGYEQYF
TRBV28,.,14,TRBD1,TRBJ2-4,TGTGCCAGCAGTTTACGCAGCCGGGACAGGGGAGCTGCCTTC,CASSLRSRDRGAAF
TRBV4-1,few,15,TRBD1,TRBJ2-1,TGCGCCAGCGAGGAAGGGGGCTACTCCTACAATGAGCAGTTCTTC,CASEEGGYSYNEQFF
TRBV6-5,.,14,.,TRBJ1-4,TGTGCCAGCAGTTACTCGGCAGAAATCCTTCGACTGTTTTTT,CASSYSAEILRLFF
TRBV29-1,.,14,.,TRBJ1-4,TGCAGCGTTGAAGTGGGGGGAGGGAGTGAAAAACTGTTTTTT,CSVEVGGGSEKLFF
TRBV13,.,12,.,TRBJ2-7,TGTGCCAGCAGCTCCCGCCTCTACGAGCAGTACTTC,CASSSRLYEQYF
TRBV11-2,.,15,.,TRBJ2-2,TGTGCCAGCAGCTTACCACAGGTGTTTACCGGGGAGCTGTTTTTT,CASSLPQVFTGELFF
TRBV27,.,14,.,TRBJ2-5,TGTGCCAGCAGTTTATCGGTAGACGGGCGGACCCAGTACTTC,CASSLSVDGRTQYF
TRBV10-1,.,12,.,TRBJ1-1,TGCGCCAGCAGTGAAGGGGGGACTGAAGCTTTCTTT,CASSEGGTEAFF
TRBV28,.,14,.,TRBJ2-3,TGTGCCAGCAGTTTCGAGACGGGCCAGCATACGCAGTATTTT,CASSFETGQHTQYF
TRBV2,.,13,.,TRBJ2-7,TGTGCCAGCAGTGAAGCCAGGGGAGGCGAGCAGTACTTC,CASSEARGGEQYF
TRBV25-1,once,11,.,TRBJ2-7,TGTGCCAGCAGTGAATCTTACGAGCAGTACTTC,CASSESYEQYF
TRBV6-6,.,13,.,TRBJ1-5,TGTGCCAGCCGGGGGGGGCTGAGTCAGCCCCAGCATTTT,CASRGGLSQPQHF
TRBV28,.,14,.,TRBJ1-1,TGTGCCAGCAGTTTGGGAAGACAGAACACTGAAGCTTTCTTT,CASSLGRQNTEAFF
TRBV27,.,15,TRBD1,TRBJ1-2,TGTGCCAGCAAACAGGGGGCGGCTCTAAGTTATGGCTACACCTTC,CASKQGAALSYGYTF
TRBV7-2,.,13,TRBD2,TRBJ2-5,TGTGCCAGCAGCTTAGGCGCGGGGGGACCCCAGTACTTC,CASSLGAGGPQYF
TRBV28,.,17,TRBD2,TRBJ2-3,TGTGCCAGCAGTTTATGGCCTAGCGGGAGGGCCCCAGATACGCAGTATTTT,CASSLWPSGRAPDTQYF
TRBV11-2,.,16,.,TRBJ1-2,TGTGCCAGCAGCTTAGACGGGACATCCCCGGGCTATGGCTACACCTTC,CASSLDGTSPGYGYTF
TRBV11-2,.,16,.,TRBJ2-1,TGTGCCAGCAGCTTACAATGGGACCCCCGTTACAATGAGCAGTTCTTC,CASSLQWDPRYNEQFF
TRBV28,.,13,.,TRBJ2-7,TGTGCCAGCAGTACCCGCCTCTACTACGAGCAGTACTTC,CASSTRLYYEQYF
TRBV6-1,.,16,TRBD1,TRBJ2-7,TGTGCCAGCAGTGAATATGGACAGGGTAGTGGATACGAGCAGTACTTC,CASSEYGQGSGYEQYF
TRBV2,.,16,TRBD1,TRBJ2-4,TGTGCCAGCAGTCGGCGACAGGGTGTCCCCAAAAACATTCAGTACTTC,CASSRRQGVPKNIQYF
TRBV29-1,.,15,TRBD2,TRBJ2-3,TGCAGCGTTGCCATACTAGCGACTAGCACAGATACGCAGTATTTT,CSVAILATSTDTQYF
TRBV23-1,.,14,.,TRBJ1-1,TGCGCCAGCAGTCTTTCGACTTTTTACACTGAAGCTTTCTTT,CASSLSTFYTEAFF
TRBV5-1,.,16,.,TRBJ2-1,TGCGCCAGCAGCCCCGGGGACATTAAAGGGGAAAATGAGCAGTTCTTC,CASSPGDIKGENEQFF
TRBV19,.,13,TRBD1,TRBJ2-7,TGTGCCAGTAGTGATCGGGACAGGATGGAGCAGTACTTC,CASSDRDRMEQYF